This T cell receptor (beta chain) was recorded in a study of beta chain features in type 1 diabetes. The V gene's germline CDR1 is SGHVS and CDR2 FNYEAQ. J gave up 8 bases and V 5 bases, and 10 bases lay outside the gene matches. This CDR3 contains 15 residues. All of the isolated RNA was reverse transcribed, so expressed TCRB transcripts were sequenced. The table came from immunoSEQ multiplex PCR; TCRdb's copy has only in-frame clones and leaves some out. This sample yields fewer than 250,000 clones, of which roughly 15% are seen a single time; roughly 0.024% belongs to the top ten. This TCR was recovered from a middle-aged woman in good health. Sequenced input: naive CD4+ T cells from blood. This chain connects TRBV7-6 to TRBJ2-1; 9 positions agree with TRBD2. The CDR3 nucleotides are TGTGCCAGCAGCCCGCGCCGCGGGGGGGCATATGAGCAGTTCTTC. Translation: CASSPRRGGAYEQFF.